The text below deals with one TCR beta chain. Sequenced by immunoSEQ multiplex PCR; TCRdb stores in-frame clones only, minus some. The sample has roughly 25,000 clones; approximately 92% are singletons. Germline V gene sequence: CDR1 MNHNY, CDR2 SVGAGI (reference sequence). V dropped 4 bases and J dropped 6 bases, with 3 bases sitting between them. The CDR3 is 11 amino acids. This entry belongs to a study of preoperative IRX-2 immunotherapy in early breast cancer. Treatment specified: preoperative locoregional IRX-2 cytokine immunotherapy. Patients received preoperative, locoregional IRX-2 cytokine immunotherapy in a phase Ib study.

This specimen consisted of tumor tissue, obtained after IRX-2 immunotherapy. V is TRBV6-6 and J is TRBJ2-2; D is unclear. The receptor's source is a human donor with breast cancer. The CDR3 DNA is TGTGCCAGCAGTTTCCCCGGGGAGCTGTTTTTT. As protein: CASSFPGELFF.